The next 27 T cell receptor beta chains were all read from a single sample in a study of cytomegalovirus exposure and HLA in healthy donors. Both 60 Vbeta primers and 13 Jbeta primers went into the PCR. The data were produced by immunoSEQ multiplex PCR, yet TCRdb's version contains in-frame clones alone and is incomplete. The repertoire holds around 120,000 clones, with roughly 80% as singletons. Sequencing input: PBMCs. The receptor source for this set is a girl aged 2 to 10 in good health and CMV-seronegative.

CDR3 nucleotide sequence: TGTGCCAGCAGCCCGGGACAGGGAAAGAATCAGCCCCAGCATTTT. Its translation: CASSPGQGKNQPQHF. The V gene is TRBV11-2, the J gene TRBJ1-5; 9 bases are a match to TRBD1. Germline CDR1 SGHAT, CDR2 FQNNGV. The CDR3 loop spans 15 amino acids. Losses at the gene ends were 5 bases for V and 4 bases for J; bases not matched to a gene: 6.

This rearrangement joins TRBV6-5 to TRBJ2-5; no definite D call. The J call may not be correct, given that the DNA end is closer to TRBJ2-7. The CDR3 is 13 amino acids. Germline V gene lookup returns CDR1 MNHEY and CDR2 SVGAGI. The CDR3 region has the DNA TGTGCCAGCAGTGTAAACGGTCCCTACGAGCAGTACTTC. It is translated as CASSVNGPYEQYF.

The chain employs TRBV9 and TRBJ2-1, with 7 bases that match TRBD2. The V and J ends lost 0 bases and 0 bases, in that order; junction bases with no gene match: 3. In germline, CDR1 is SGDLS, CDR2 YYNGEE. There are 16 residues in the CDR3. CDR3: CASSVGGGVSYNEQFF. The CDR3 nucleotides are TGTGCCAGCAGCGTAGGGGGAGGGGTCTCCTACAATGAGCAGTTCTTC.

The chain couples TRBV2 to TRBJ2-3; D may be TRBD2 (5 bases). CDR1 is SNHLY and CDR2 is FYNNEI in the germline V gene. V dropped 4 bases and J dropped 1 base, with 9 bases sitting between them. The CDR3 is 14 residues long. The CDR3 reads CASSVRDGTDTQYF. DNA for the CDR3: TGTGCCAGCAGTGTTCGGGATGGCACAGATACGCAGTATTTT.

V and J are TRBV28 and TRBJ1-2; unclear D gene. The V gene's germline CDR1 is MDHEN and CDR2 SYDVKM. The CDR3 totals 15 residues. Trimming pared 6 bases from V and 1 base from J, leaving 15 bases between. CDR3 sequence: CASSLVRGLNYGYTF. For the CDR3, the DNA is TGTGCCAGCAGCCTAGTGAGAGGGCTTAACTATGGCTACACCTTC.

This chain uses TRBV5-1 with TRBJ2-7; 7 positions match TRBD2. Germline CDR1 reads SGHRS; CDR2 reads YFSETQ. With 0 bases clipped from V and 0 bases from J, the junction kept 3 bases outside the gene matches. The CDR3 has 15 amino acids. As DNA, the CDR3 is TGCGCCAGCAGCTTGGGGCTAGCGGACTCCTACGAGCAGTACTTC. This gives the protein CASSLGLADSYEQYF.

V usage is TRBV28 and J usage is TRBJ2-1, with 13 bases matching TRBD2. CDR3 size: 19 residues. V lost 5 bases to trimming and J lost 1 base; unmatched junction nucleotides: 11. Germline values: CDR1 MDHEN, CDR2 SYDVKM. CDR3 sequence (DNA): TGTGCCAGCAGTACCCTACTAGCGGGAGGGTTTAGGTCCTACAATGAGCAGTTCTTC. Residues: CASSTLLAGGFRSYNEQFF.

The CDR3 bases are TGTGCCAGCAGCGGCGGTATTCTTAGCAATCAGCCCCAGCATTTT. This sequence encodes CASSGGILSNQPQHF. This chain connects TRBV2 to TRBJ1-5; unclear D gene. This CDR3 has 15 residues. Between the trimmed V and J ends, which lost 6 bases and 0 bases, there was a span of 12 bases. CDR1 is SNHLY and CDR2 is FYNNEI in the germline V gene.

CDR3: CASSYTSDSNQPQHF. As DNA, the CDR3 is TGTGCCAGCAGTTATACGAGCGATAGCAATCAGCCCCAGCATTTT. V gene TRBV27 combines with J gene TRBJ1-5, with D hard to call. In germline, CDR1 is MNHEY, CDR2 SMNVEV (reference sequence). Trimming shortened V by 4 bases and J by 0 bases, and 10 bases separated the two germline ends. The CDR3 covers 15 residues.

Regarding this clone: No DNA is shown, since the ends of the CDR3 on it are uncertain; the CDR3 is the one TCRdb lists. The chain recombines TRBV21-1 with TRBJ2-1; the table's D call, TRBD2, was not checked against the DNA. TRBV21-1 counts as a pseudogene. The CDR3 length equals 16 residues, ends included. The CDR3 spells CASSKVAGGAYNEQFF.

The CDR3 loop is CAWSLHPGQPQHF. The CDR3 nucleotides read TGTGCCTGGAGCCTCCACCCCGGTCAGCCCCAGCATTTT. This chain uses TRBV30 with TRBJ1-5; unclear D gene. The CDR3 spans 13 residues. V gave up 3 bases and J gave up 6 bases, with 12 bases separating them. Germline V gene sequence: CDR1 GTSNPN, CDR2 SVGIG (reference sequence).

This clone was counted a single time. This chain uses TRBV1 with TRBJ2-1; TRBD2, as called in the table, went unchecked against the DNA. TRBV1 is termed a pseudogene. The CDR3 length is 20 residues. The CDR3, as DNA: TGCACCAGCAGCCTTCTGACTAGCGGGACGTTTTATAGCTCCTACAATGAGCAGTTCTTC. Translated, it gives CTSSLLTSGTFYSSYNEQFF.

This chain connects TRBV11-2 to TRBJ2-7; D may be TRBD2 (6 bases). The CDR3 is 15 amino acids. Germline V gene sequence: CDR1 SGHAT, CDR2 FQNNGV. V was trimmed by 2 bases and J by 0 bases, leaving 11 bases between them. In nucleotides, the CDR3 is TGTGCCAGCAGCTTAACGGAGGGGAGCTCCTACGAGCAGTACTTC. Translation gives CASSLTEGSSYEQYF. Variable domain in full (rest from reference TRBV11-2 and TRBJ2-7): EAGVAQSPRYKIIEKRQSVAFWCNPISGHATLYWYQQILGQGPKLLIQFQNNGVVDDSQLPKDRFSAERLKGVDSTLKIQPAKLEDSAVYLCASSLTEGSSYEQYFGPGTRLTVT.

The gene calls are TRBV7-2 and TRBJ1-2; D may be TRBD1 (5 bases). The CDR3 is made up of 18 amino acids. In germline, CDR1 is SGHTA, CDR2 FQGNSA. Trimming took 2 bases from V and 0 from J, leaving 19 bases between them. The CDR3 is CASSLLIAVIQANYGYTF. CDR3 nucleotides: TGTGCCAGCAGCTTACTAATCGCCGTAATACAGGCTAACTATGGCTACACCTTC.

The rearrangement uses TRBV5-6 and TRBJ2-5, with D perhaps TRBD1 (5 bases). Trimming removed 1 base at V and 1 base at J, with 8 bases between. The CDR3 runs 14 residues. From germline, CDR1 is SGHDT and CDR2 YYEEEE. CDR3 coding DNA: TGTGCCAGCAGCTTGATAGGGGCCCAAGAGACCCAGTACTTC. It specifies CASSLIGAQETQYF.

This clone was seen a handful of times. The chain joins TRBV10-2 to TRBJ1-3, with D tentatively TRBD1 (6 bases). This CDR3 has 15 residues. V was clipped by 7 bases and J by 0 bases, with 13 bases between them. Per the germline V gene, CDR1 is WSHSY and CDR2 is SAAADI. The CDR3 spells CASMTGTSSGNTIYF. The CDR3 DNA sequence: TGCGCCAGCATGACAGGAACGAGCTCTGGAAACACCATATATTTT.

V and J are TRBV9 and TRBJ2-1, with 9 bases fitting TRBD2. J lost 8 bases, V lost 0 bases, and 15 bases had no gene match. This CDR3 is 18 amino acids long. From germline, CDR1 is SGDLS and CDR2 YYNGEE. The CDR3 is CASSVASGEPGGGDEQFF. The CDR3 nucleotides are TGTGCCAGCAGCGTAGCTAGCGGGGAGCCAGGAGGTGGCGATGAGCAGTTCTTC.

The chain links TRBV6-1 to TRBJ1-5; 7 positions agree with TRBD1. V was pared by 4 bases and J by 6 bases, with 9 bases of the junction left unmatched. CDR1 is MNHNS, CDR2 SASEGT, per germline. This CDR3 spans 15 amino acids. The CDR3 loop is CASSVKTGLGQPQHF. CDR3 DNA: TGTGCCAGCAGTGTAAAGACAGGGTTGGGTCAGCCCCAGCATTTT.

This sequence joins TRBV7-3 and TRBJ1-1; the match to TRBD1 covers 7 bases. CDR3 length equals 16 residues. The V segment lost 1 base and the J segment 2 bases; nucleotides outside the gene matches: 7. Germline lookup yields CDR1 SGHTA and CDR2 FQGTGA. The CDR3 DNA is TGTGCCAGCAGCTTAAGCGGGACAGCGCTAAACACTGAAGCTTTCTTT. Its translation is CASSLSGTALNTEAFF.

The chain is built from TRBV10-2 and TRBJ2-7, with D maybe TRBD2 (5 bases). V was cut by 0 bases and J by 1 base, with 13 bases left in between. This CDR3 is built from 16 residues. CDR1 is WSHSY and CDR2 is SAAADI in the germline V gene. In DNA, the CDR3 is TGCGCCAGCAGTGAGTCGCGGACTCCCTGGTCCTACGAGCAGTACTTC. It yields the protein CASSESRTPWSYEQYF.

This chain links TRBV9 with TRBJ2-1, with 9 bases identical to TRBD2. This CDR3 contains 15 residues. The trim removed 2 bases at V and 5 bases at J, leaving 5 bases unmatched. Germline V gene sequence: CDR1 SGDLS, CDR2 YYNGEE. In DNA, the CDR3 is TGTGCCAGCAGCGTGTTAGCGGGAGTTGACAATGAGCAGTTCTTC. Translation gives CASSVLAGVDNEQFF.

The V gene is TRBV7-9, the J gene TRBJ2-1, with D tentatively TRBD2 (6 bases). V was trimmed by 2 bases and J by 8 bases, leaving 7 bases between them. The CDR3 has 12 residues. Germline CDR1 SEHNR, CDR2 FQNEAQ (reference sequence). The CDR3 nucleotides are TGTGCCAGCAGCTTATCGGGAGATGAGCAGTTCTTC. It specifies CASSLSGDEQFF.

This chain uses TRBV7-9 with TRBJ1-4, with TRBD1 as a possible D gene (5 bases). The CDR3 totals 14 residues. CDR1 and CDR2 (germline): SEHNR, FQNEAQ (reference sequence). V shed 6 bases and J shed 7 bases, with 15 bases lying between them. The CDR3 bases are TGTGCCAGCAGTCCCGGGCAGGGCGTTGAAAAACTGTTTTTT. It encodes CASSPGQGVEKLFF.

CDR3 residues: CASSQGGQGSNYGYTF. The CDR3 DNA reads as TGTGCCAGCAGCCAGGGTGGACAGGGCTCTAACTATGGCTACACCTTC. The V gene is TRBV7-6, the J gene TRBJ1-2, with 8 nucleotides matching TRBD1. Trimming at V came to 5 bases and at J to 0 bases, leaving 8 bases not matched to a gene. Germline V gene sequence: CDR1 SGHVS, CDR2 FNYEAQ. The CDR3 extends over 16 amino acids.

The gene calls are TRBV9 and TRBJ1-1, with D possibly TRBD1 on 5 matching bases. CDR1 and CDR2 from the germline V gene are SGDLS and YYNGEE. The CDR3 has 15 amino acids. V lost 0 bases and J 4 bases, leaving 13 bases between the germline ends. The CDR3 reads CASSVGVGGGTEAFF. The CDR3 DNA reads as TGTGCCAGCAGCGTAGGTGTGGGCGGGGGCACTGAAGCTTTCTTT.

The chain has TRBV5-4 and TRBJ1-2, with 9 bases that match TRBD1. The V and J ends lost 2 bases and 4 bases, in that order; junction bases with no gene match: 3. The CDR3 extends over 14 amino acids. In germline, CDR1 is SGHNT, CDR2 YYREEE (reference sequence). CDR3 sequence reads: CASSFGQGTYGYTF. CDR3 nucleotides: TGTGCCAGCAGCTTCGGACAGGGGACCTATGGCTACACCTTC.

The chain joins TRBV4-3 to TRBJ1-5; TRBD1 aligns across 11 bases. The V segment lost 3 bases and the J segment 1 base; nucleotides outside the gene matches: 11. CDR1 and CDR2 (germline): LGHNA, YSLEER. There are 19 residues in the CDR3. The CDR3 DNA reads as TGCGCCAGCAGCCAGGGATATGGACAGGGGGCGCCGAGCAATCAGCCCCAGCATTTT. Protein sequence: CASSQGYGQGAPSNQPQHF.